The next 2 T cell receptor beta chains were all read from a single sample in a study of identical twins. TCRdb re-derived calls from the 5' RACE reads in MiXCR, one entry per CDR3 protein. The table shows 510,000 or so distinct CDR3 sequences, with 13% to 15% occurring only once. The data also belong to a second study, concerning yellow fever vaccine responses in identical twins.

What was sequenced was CD4+ T cells sorted from blood. The receptors derive from a woman between 18 and 30 years old in good health.

This chain uses TRBV29-1 with TRBJ1-1, with 8 bases that match TRBD1. V lost 6 bases and J lost 4; bases outside the gene matches: 7. The length of the CDR3 is 13 residues. Per germline, CDR1 SQVTM and CDR2 ANQGSEA. Here the CDR3 DNA reads TGCAGCGTGCAGGGGGCTTGGGGCACTGAAGCTTTCTTT. Its translation: CSVQGAWGTEAFF.

The CDR3 spells CASSLPSGRRDEQFF. CDR3 nucleotide sequence: TGTGCCAGCAGCCTCCCTAGCGGGAGACGCGATGAGCAGTTCTTC. The gene calls are TRBV3-1 and TRBJ2-1; 10 bases are a match to TRBD2. Germline values: CDR1 LGHDT, CDR2 YNNKEL (reference sequence). The J segment lost 8 bases and the V segment lost 4 bases, leaving 8 bases of the junction unmatched. This CDR3 is built from 15 residues.